The 5 T cell receptor beta chains listed next were all sequenced from one sample in a study of blood T cells in healthy people across ages. A second roughly 7 to 12 cycle PCR used barcoded and J-beta primers. TCRdb recomputed calls from the 5' RACE reads with MiXCR, one row per CDR3 protein. The sample holds roughly 2 million distinct CDR3 sequences, around half seen once. Material: blood. These receptors all stem from a woman aged 40-49 years in good health.

This sequence joins TRBV6-5 and TRBJ2-3; D uncertain. The CDR3 covers 18 residues. Germline CDR1 is MNHEY and CDR2 is SVGAGI. V was cut by 2 bases and J by 0 bases, with 18 bases left in between. In DNA form, the CDR3 reads TGTGCCAGCAGTTACACCAAATGGGCTACCCAGAGCACAGATACGCAGTATTTT. It specifies CASSYTKWATQSTDTQYF.

This rearrangement joins TRBV6-5 to TRBJ2-4; TRBD1 aligns across 10 bases. CDR1 is MNHEY, CDR2 SVGAGI, per germline. With V trimmed by 5 bases and J by 7 bases, 5 bases remained unmatched. CDR3 length: 14 amino acids. The chain's CDR3 is CASSPGTGANIQYF. CDR3 bases: TGTGCCAGCAGTCCCGGGACAGGGGCGAACATTCAGTACTTC.

This clonotype was detected only once. The chain employs TRBV28 and TRBJ2-7; D could derive from TRBD1 or TRBD2 (5 bases each). Germline CDR1 is MDHEN and CDR2 is SYDVKM. The CDR3 sequence is 12 residues long. The V gene lost 10 bases and the J gene lost 2 bases, with 12 bases spanning the gap. The CDR3 region has the DNA TGTGCCACGGGGCAGGTTGCCTACGAGCAGTACTTC. Protein: CATGQVAYEQYF.

The V call is TRBV6-1, the J call TRBJ2-3; TRBD2 aligns across 8 bases. J gave up 2 bases and V 5 bases, and 6 bases lay outside the gene matches. CDR1 and CDR2 (germline): MNHNS, SASEGT. This CDR3 contains 15 residues. CDR3 bases: TGTGCCAGCAGTTCGCGGGGGGCCCACACAGATACGCAGTATTTT. This gives the protein CASSSRGAHTDTQYF.

The V call is TRBV4-1, the J call TRBJ2-5; D gene unclear. Germline V CDR1 and CDR2: MGHRA, YSYEKL. This CDR3 is built from 14 residues. The ends were cut back, 1 base at V and 1 base at J, with 7 bases in the middle. The CDR3 DNA follows: TGCGCCAGCAGCCAAGTTGACTTCCAAGAGACCCAGTACTTC. Protein sequence: CASSQVDFQETQYF.